This T cell receptor beta chain was identified in a study of T cell changes during pregnancy in multiple sclerosis. Trimming stripped 9 bases from V and 0 bases from J, with 9 bases between. The CDR3 contains 14 residues. Looked up from germline, CDR1 is MNHEY and CDR2 is SMNVEV (reference sequence). Some clones are missing from TCRdb's copy, which holds only in-frame ones; the method was immunoSEQ multiplex PCR. This repertoire shows tens of thousands of clones, 91% found once; its top ten account for approximately 1.4%. The receptor's source is a female donor in good health, enrolled as a control in a pregnancy study. This chain links TRBV27 with TRBJ1-6, with D hard to call. This specimen was peripheral blood, taken after pregnancy. The CDR3 DNA reads TGTGCCAGTTTCTCCAGCTCCTATAATTCACCCCTCCACTTT. Protein sequence: CASFSSSYNSPLHF.